The text below deals with one T cell receptor beta chain. Its antigen is unidentified. The V gene end was trimmed by 5 bases and the J gene end by 8 bases; junction bases not matched to a gene: 6. This CDR3 comprises 15 residues. Germline V gives CDR1 SGHNT, CDR2 YENEEA. The data were taken from a study of cytomegalovirus exposure and HLA in healthy donors. Broader study findings: Several top significant clusters appeared, in a later analysis, to be linked to common viral pathogens. A later analysis linked a missense DCLRE1C variant to TCR beta V- and J-gene trimming. In an earlier analysis, most TCR beta V segments were productive about 87% or about 30% of the time.

Primers for the PCR totalled 60 Vbeta and 13 Jbeta. The repertoire was sequenced with immunoSEQ multiplex PCR; TCRdb's copy has only in-frame clones and lacks some. This table lists about 92,000 clones. This chain connects TRBV11-3 to TRBJ2-1, with 13 bases fitting TRBD2. This TCR was sampled from a man between 50 and 59 years old in good health and CMV-seropositive. The source material was PBMCs. CDR3 in DNA: TGTGCCAGCAGCCGGACTAGCGGGAGTGGGCATGAGCAGTTCTTC. Translating gives CASSRTSGSGHEQFF.